These 5 T cell receptor beta chains share one sample of origin, sequenced in a study of response to subunit inactivated influenza vaccine. TCRdb passed the RT-PCR reads through MiXCR, listing each CDR3 protein once. The table lists hundreds of thousands of distinct CDR3 sequences, around 15% of them singletons. The source was PBMCs from blood, collected 14 days before vaccination. These receptors originate from a man aged 50 to 60 who received an inactivated influenza vaccine.

The V and J genes are TRBV20-1 and TRBJ2-1, with 14 bases matching TRBD2. The germline gives CDR1 DFQATT, CDR2 SNEGSKA (reference sequence). The CDR3 has 16 amino acids. The junction had 8 bases not matched to a gene; V was cut back by 5 bases and J by 5 bases. The CDR3 spells CSAASGTSGRNNEQFF. For the CDR3, the DNA is TGCAGTGCTGCCTCCGGGACTAGCGGGAGAAACAATGAGCAGTTCTTC.

There are many counts of this clonotype. The chain carries TRBV2 and TRBJ2-5, with D uncertain. Between the trimmed V and J ends, which lost 4 bases and 4 bases, there was a span of 22 bases. CDR1 and CDR2 (germline): SNHLY, FYNNEI. This CDR3 spans 17 amino acids. The CDR3 region has the DNA TGTGCCAGCAGTGGGTCCTTCATTGGAAAGACTGGAGAGACCCAGTACTTC. Protein: CASSGSFIGKTGETQYF.

The table lists this clonotype with many counts. The CDR3 DNA sequence: TGTGCCAGCAGCCCCCAGGACTCCTACGAGCAGTACTTC. Its protein is CASSPQDSYEQYF. V usage is TRBV5-4 and J usage is TRBJ2-7, with D uncertain. Looked up from germline, CDR1 is SGHNT and CDR2 is YYREEE (reference sequence). CDR3 length equals 13 residues. V was cut by 4 bases and J by 0 bases, with 8 bases left in between.

The CDR3 DNA reads as TGTGCCAGCAGCTTGGGGTTCCTCGCCACCGGGGAGCTGTTTTTT. This translates into CASSLGFLATGELFF. The rearrangement uses TRBV5-5 and TRBJ2-2, with D unresolved. The CDR3 loop spans 15 amino acids. Per germline, CDR1 SGHKS and CDR2 YYEKEE (reference sequence). The V end lost 0 bases, the J end lost 4 bases, and 10 bases lay between the germline ends.

In its sample, this clonotype was seen a few times. The rearrangement uses TRBV5-5 and TRBJ1-4; D is ambiguous. The V end lost 1 base, the J end lost 7 bases, and 5 bases lay between the germline ends. The CDR3 length is 12 residues. Germline V gene lookup returns CDR1 SGHKS and CDR2 YYEKEE (reference sequence). The CDR3: CASSLRREKLFF. In DNA, the CDR3 is TGTGCCAGCAGCTTGAGGCGTGAAAAACTGTTTTTT.